This T cell receptor (beta chain) was retrieved from a study of shared T cell receptors in the human thymus. Germline CDR1 reads MGHDK; CDR2 reads SYGVNS. The V gene end was trimmed by 6 bases and the J gene end by 6 bases; junction bases not matched to a gene: 2. The CDR3 runs 13 residues. Clones were sequenced by immunoSEQ multiplex PCR, and TCRdb holds only the in-frame ones, with some missing. Found here are hundreds of thousands of clones, more than 75% of them singletons; the top ten hold over 0.008%. This clone occurred once. Separately, the same data were catalogued under a study of human thymus T cells. Per that paper: Thymic tissue was derived from resections collected during corrective heart surgery.

Sequenced: thymocytes. The sequence was collected from a boy younger than two with a congenital heart defect. The chain is built from TRBV25-1 and TRBJ2-1, with TRBD1 matching over 10 bases. The CDR3 loop is CASSRDRGNEQFF. Written as DNA, the CDR3 is TGTGCCAGCAGCCGGGACAGGGGCAATGAGCAGTTCTTC.